The 23 T cell receptor beta chains reported below all come from one sample, sequenced in a study of blood T cell repertoires in COVID-19. The data were produced by immunoSEQ multiplex PCR, yet TCRdb's version contains in-frame clones alone and is incomplete. Of some 120,000 clones in the sample, 90% were seen once. The specimen was peripheral blood. The receptors were sampled from a man aged 50-59 years with active COVID-19.

The genes are TRBV27 and TRBJ2-7; 14 nucleotides align to TRBD2. Per germline, CDR1 MNHEY and CDR2 SMNVEV (reference sequence). The CDR3 length is 15 residues. V gave up 7 bases and J gave up 5 bases; unmatched junction bases: 7. This chain's CDR3 is CASIGTSGGYNEQYF. The CDR3 nucleotides are TGTGCCAGCATTGGGACTAGCGGGGGTTACAACGAGCAGTACTTC.

V gene TRBV19 combines with J gene TRBJ1-1, with D perhaps TRBD1 (6 bases). CDR3 length equals 16 residues. CDR1 is LNHDA, CDR2 SQIVND, per germline (reference sequence). V lost 1 base and J 5 bases, leaving 17 bases between the germline ends. The CDR3: CASSIGLGALMTEAFF. CDR3 DNA sequence: TGTGCCAGTAGTATAGGTCTGGGGGCGCTTATGACTGAAGCTTTCTTT.

The rearrangement uses TRBV7-2 and TRBJ1-3; 10 bases fit TRBD1. This CDR3 contains 16 residues. Germline values: CDR1 SGHTA, CDR2 FQGNSA. Trimming took 2 bases from V and 4 from J; bases not matched to a gene: 5. CDR3 sequence: CASSLTGTGVGNTIYF. CDR3 coding DNA: TGTGCCAGCAGCTTAACAGGGACAGGGGTCGGAAACACCATATATTTT. The full variable domain, in which reference TRBV7-2 and TRBJ1-3 provide the parts outside the CDR3, is GAGVSQSPSNKVTEKGKDVELRCDPISGHTALYWYRQSLGQGLEFLIYFQGNSAPDKSGLPSDRFSAERTGGSVSTLTIQRTQQEDSAVYLCASSLTGTGVGNTIYFGEGSWLTVV.

The V gene is TRBV6-2 or TRBV6-3, the J gene TRBJ2-1, with TRBD1 matching over 7 bases. Germline V CDR1 and CDR2: MNHEY, SVGEGT. The CDR3 contains 15 residues. V lost 6 bases and J lost 8; bases outside the gene matches: 13. The DNA of the CDR3 is TGTGCCAGCAGCCAACCGGGACAGCTGGGCGATGAGCAGTTCTTC. This gives the protein CASSQPGQLGDEQFF.

The rearrangement uses TRBV11-3 and TRBJ1-1; the D gene is possibly TRBD1 (5 bases). Germline-derived CDR1 and CDR2 are SGHNT and YENEEA. V lost 8 bases, J lost 4 bases, and 5 bases lay in between. The CDR3 extends over 10 amino acids. CDR3 sequence: CASQGTEAFF. The CDR3 region has the DNA TGTGCCAGCCAGGGCACTGAAGCTTTCTTT.

The rearrangement uses TRBV7-2 and TRBJ1-5, with D possibly matching TRBD1 (5 bases). The CDR3 has 15 amino acids. Between the trimmed V and J ends, which lost 5 bases and 4 bases, there was a span of 15 bases. Germline loops: CDR1 SGHTA, CDR2 FQGNSA. CDR3 protein: CASSEGQIRNQPQHF. The CDR3 nucleotides are TGTGCCAGCAGCGAAGGACAAATTAGGAATCAGCCCCAGCATTTT.

This CDR3 is CASSTAGETGELFF. Written as DNA, the CDR3 is TGTGCCAGTAGTACCGCAGGGGAAACCGGGGAGCTGTTTTTT. The rearrangement links TRBV19 to TRBJ2-2; tentatively, D is TRBD1 (6 bases). Trimming took 4 bases from V and 5 from J, leaving 11 bases between them. The V gene's germline CDR1 is LNHDA and CDR2 SQIVND (reference sequence). The CDR3 length is 14 residues.

The chain carries TRBV7-8 and TRBJ2-2; 8 bases agree with TRBD1. The germline V gene has CDR1 SGHVS and CDR2 FQNEAQ. The CDR3 has 15 residues. V shed 5 bases and J 1 base; nucleotides not matched to a gene: 3. The CDR3 DNA sequence: TGTGCCAGCAGCCCCGGGACAGGGAACACCGGGGAGCTGTTTTTT. It codes for CASSPGTGNTGELFF.

In regard to this clone: The sample holds other DNA sequences that translate to the same CDR3. The genes are TRBV5-1 and TRBJ1-2, with a possible D match to TRBD1 (6 bases). The CDR3 covers 13 residues. Germline loops: CDR1 SGHRS, CDR2 YFSETQ. V was pared by 4 bases and J by 3 bases, with 10 bases between. CDR3 sequence (DNA): TGCGCCAGCAGCCTACAGGGAGACTATGGCTACACCTTC. This encodes CASSLQGDYGYTF.

This chain joins TRBV6-1 and TRBJ2-7; TRBD2 agrees at 11 bases. The CDR3 covers 16 residues. V dropped 4 bases and J dropped 4; count of bases not matched to a gene: 9. CDR1 and CDR2 from the germline V gene are MNHNS and SASEGT. The CDR3 DNA reads TGTGCCAGCAGTGTTATAACTAGCGGGGGTCTTTACGAGCAGTACTTC. It translates to CASSVITSGGLYEQYF.

DNA of the CDR3: TGCGCCAGCAGCTACAGAGGGTGGGGGGAGTCGGAGACCCAGTACTTC. This sequence encodes CASSYRGWGESETQYF. This rearrangement joins TRBV5-1 to TRBJ2-5, with D possibly TRBD2 on 6 matching bases. Trimming removed 3 bases from V and 5 bases from J, with 20 bases in between. CDR3 length: 16 amino acids. CDR1 and CDR2 (germline): SGHRS, YFSETQ.

The rearrangement uses TRBV5-1 and TRBJ2-4; tentative D call: TRBD2 (5 bases). This CDR3 spans 16 amino acids. Germline lookup yields CDR1 SGHRS and CDR2 YFSETQ. V was shortened by 4 bases and J by 1 base, with 15 bases between the two germline ends. As DNA, the CDR3 is TGCGCCAGCAGCCCCGGAGGTTTGGGGGCCAAAAACATTCAGTACTTC. Translating gives CASSPGGLGAKNIQYF.

The rearrangement joins TRBV27 to TRBJ2-7, with D perhaps matching TRBD1 (6 bases). CDR3 length: 13 amino acids. The germline V gene encodes CDR1 MNHEY and CDR2 SMNVEV (reference sequence). Trimming left V 2 bases short and J 10 bases short, with 15 bases between. The DNA for the CDR3 is TGTGCCAGCAGTTTAACCCGACAGGATACACAGTACTTC. Translating gives CASSLTRQDTQYF.

The chain uses TRBV2 and TRBJ2-2; 7 nucleotides align to TRBD2. CDR1 SNHLY and CDR2 FYNNEI come from the germline V gene. V shed 1 base and J 7 bases; nucleotides not matched to a gene: 6. The length of the CDR3 is 15 residues. The CDR3 loop is CASSEGTRSGGELFF. CDR3 DNA: TGTGCCAGCAGTGAAGGGACTAGGAGCGGCGGGGAGCTGTTTTTT.

The J gene is TRBJ1-6, the V gene TRBV19; D not resolved. The CDR3 is made up of 14 amino acids. V was pared by 8 bases and J by 9 bases, with 17 bases between. Germline CDR1 LNHDA, CDR2 SQIVND (reference sequence). CDR3 amino acids: CASRDGPISSPLHF. The CDR3 DNA is TGTGCCAGTCGGGATGGACCCATAAGTTCACCCCTCCACTTT. The complete variable domain, with remaining parts taken from reference TRBV19 and TRBJ1-6, reads DGGITQSPKYLFRKEGQNVTLSCEQNLNHDAMYWYRQDPGQGLRLIYYSQIVNDFQKGDIAEGYSVSREKKESFPLTVTSAQKNPTAFYLCASRDGPISSPLHFGNGTRLTVT.

The J gene is TRBJ2-5, the V gene TRBV6-5; D may be TRBD1 (6 bases). Germline V gene lookup returns CDR1 MNHEY and CDR2 SVGAGI. There are 15 residues in the CDR3. V lost 6 bases to trimming and J lost 1 base, with 15 bases between them. The CDR3 DNA sequence: TGTGCCAGCAGGAGGACAGACTACACCCAAGAGACCCAGTACTTC. Translation gives CASRRTDYTQETQYF.

The rearrangement links TRBV30 to TRBJ1-6; no clear D. The CDR3 sequence is 15 residues long. V gave up 0 bases and J gave up 7 bases, with 13 bases separating them. Germline CDR1 reads GTSNPN; CDR2 reads SVGIG (reference sequence). CDR3 protein: CAWSVGSRVNSPLHF. The CDR3 coding sequence is TGTGCCTGGAGTGTGGGCAGTAGAGTAAATTCACCCCTCCACTTT.

The chain employs TRBV18 and TRBJ2-2; perhaps TRBD1 as D (5 bases). CDR1 is KGHSH, CDR2 LQKENI, per germline. The V and J ends lost 4 bases and 5 bases respectively, with 8 bases between them. The CDR3 consists of 13 residues. CDR3 coding DNA: TGTGCCAGCTCACGCGACAGTACCGGGGAGCTGTTTTTT. Translation: CASSRDSTGELFF.

The chain employs TRBV11-2 and TRBJ2-7; D is possibly TRBD2 (5 bases). The CDR3 has 13 amino acids. Trimming removed 0 bases from V and 9 bases from J, with 12 bases in between. The germline V gene encodes CDR1 SGHAT and CDR2 FQNNGV. CDR3 amino acids: CASSLDLEARQYF. CDR3 DNA: TGTGCCAGCAGCTTAGATTTGGAGGCTCGGCAGTACTTC.

The V gene is TRBV2, the J gene TRBJ1-6; maybe TRBD1 (6 bases). V was clipped by 8 bases and J by 7 bases, with 15 bases between them. CDR1 SNHLY and CDR2 FYNNEI come from the germline V gene. The CDR3 totals 14 residues. This chain's CDR3 is CASQGRDRNSPLHF. DNA of the CDR3: TGTGCCAGCCAGGGGAGAGACAGAAATTCACCCCTCCACTTT.

In its sample, this clone was seen a few times. This chain uses TRBV5-5 with TRBJ2-7, with 9 bases matching TRBD1. Looked up from germline, CDR1 is SGHKS and CDR2 is YYEKEE (reference sequence). V lost 4 bases to trimming and J lost 2 bases; unmatched junction nucleotides: 1. The CDR3 runs 13 residues. The CDR3 sequence: CASSRQGAYEQYF. The CDR3 DNA reads as TGTGCCAGCAGCAGACAGGGGGCCTACGAGCAGTACTTC.

This chain uses TRBV5-5 with TRBJ1-5; possibly TRBD1 for D (5 bases). Trimming cost V 0 bases and J 6 bases, with 13 bases left between them. The germline gives CDR1 SGHKS, CDR2 YYEKEE (reference sequence). There are 15 residues in the CDR3. CDR3 protein: CASSLGPWGGQPQHF. As DNA, the CDR3 is TGTGCCAGCAGCTTGGGGCCCTGGGGCGGTCAGCCCCAGCATTTT.

The V gene is TRBV7-9, the J gene TRBJ2-5; a weak D match, TRBD1 (6 bases). CDR3 length: 15 amino acids. V lost 5 bases and J lost 5, with 18 bases in between. Germline V CDR1 and CDR2: SEHNR, FQNEAQ (reference sequence). CDR3 DNA: TGTGCCAGCAGCGGTAAGCTTGGTGGACAGGAGACCCAGTACTTC. This gives the protein CASSGKLGGQETQYF.